This record concerns one TCR beta chain sequence. Antigen unknown. This CDR3 spans 16 amino acids. Germline CDR1 MGHRA, CDR2 YSYEKL. Between the trimmed V and J ends, which lost 1 base and 5 bases, there was a span of 15 bases. The primer mix had 60 Vbeta and 13 Jbeta primers. Only in-frame clones appear in the TCRdb table, and some are missing; sequencing was by immunoSEQ multiplex PCR. The repertoire holds 85,000 to 110,000 clones, around 60% seen once, with around 3.5% in the top ten. This sample stems from a study of cytomegalovirus exposure and HLA in healthy donors. Study-level points and caveats: Several V segments, TRBV6-2 and TRBV6-3 among them, could not be told apart and were dropped.

Those who donated were healthy bone marrow donors. This sequence originates from a woman between 50 and 59 years old in good health and CMV-seronegative. V usage is TRBV4-1 and J usage is TRBJ2-1, with D unclear. Sequenced input: PBMCs. The CDR3 nucleotides are TGCGCCAGCAGCCAAGTGGGCCGGCTACCGAACAATGAGCAGTTCTTC. It is translated as CASSQVGRLPNNEQFF.